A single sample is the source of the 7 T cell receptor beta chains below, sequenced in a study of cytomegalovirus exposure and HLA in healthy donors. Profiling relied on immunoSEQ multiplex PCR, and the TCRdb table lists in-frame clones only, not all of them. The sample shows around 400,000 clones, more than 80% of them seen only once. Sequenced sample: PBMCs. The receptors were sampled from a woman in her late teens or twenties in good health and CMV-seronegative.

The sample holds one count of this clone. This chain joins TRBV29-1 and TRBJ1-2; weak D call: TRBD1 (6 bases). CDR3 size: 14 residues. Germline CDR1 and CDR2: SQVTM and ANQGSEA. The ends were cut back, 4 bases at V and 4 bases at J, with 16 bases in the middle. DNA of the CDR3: TGCAGCGTTGCCGACTTTGGACAGTCCTATGGCTACACCTTC. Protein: CSVADFGQSYGYTF.

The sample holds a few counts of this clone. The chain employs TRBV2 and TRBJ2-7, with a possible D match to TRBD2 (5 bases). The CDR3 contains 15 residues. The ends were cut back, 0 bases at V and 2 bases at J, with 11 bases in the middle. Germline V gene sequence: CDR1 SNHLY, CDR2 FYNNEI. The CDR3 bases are TGTGCCAGCAGTGAAGCCAGGACTTCCACCTACGAGCAGTACTTC. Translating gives CASSEARTSTYEQYF.

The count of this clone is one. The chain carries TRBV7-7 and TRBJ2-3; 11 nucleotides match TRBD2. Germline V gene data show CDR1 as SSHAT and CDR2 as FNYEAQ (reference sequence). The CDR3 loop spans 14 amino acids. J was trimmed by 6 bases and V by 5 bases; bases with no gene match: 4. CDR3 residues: CASSPRTSGDTQYF. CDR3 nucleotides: TGTGCCAGCAGCCCTAGGACTAGCGGGGATACGCAGTATTTT.

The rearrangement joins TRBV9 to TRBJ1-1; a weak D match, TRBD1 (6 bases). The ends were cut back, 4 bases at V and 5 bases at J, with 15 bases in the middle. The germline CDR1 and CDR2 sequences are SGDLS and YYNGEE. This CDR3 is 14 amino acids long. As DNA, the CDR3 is TGTGCCAGCAGCAACGAGGGGGTTTGGACTGAAGCTTTCTTT. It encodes CASSNEGVWTEAFF.

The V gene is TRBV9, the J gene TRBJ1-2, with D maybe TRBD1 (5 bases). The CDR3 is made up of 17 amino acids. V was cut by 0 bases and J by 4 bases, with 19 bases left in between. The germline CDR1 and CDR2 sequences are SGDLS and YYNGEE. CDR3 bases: TGTGCCAGCAGCGTAGCCGGCGGGGCCCGGGATCCCTATGGCTACACCTTC. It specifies CASSVAGGARDPYGYTF.

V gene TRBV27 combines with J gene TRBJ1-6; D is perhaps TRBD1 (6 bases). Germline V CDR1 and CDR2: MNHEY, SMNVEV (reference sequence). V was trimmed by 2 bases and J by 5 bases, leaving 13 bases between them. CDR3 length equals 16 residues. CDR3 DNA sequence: TGTGCCAGCAGTTTAAGGGGGGGCGTGAATAATTCACCCCTCCACTTT. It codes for CASSLRGGVNNSPLHF.

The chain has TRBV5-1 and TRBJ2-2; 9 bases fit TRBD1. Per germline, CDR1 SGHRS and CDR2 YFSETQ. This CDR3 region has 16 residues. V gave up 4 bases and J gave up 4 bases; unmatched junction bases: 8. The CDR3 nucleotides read TGCGCCAGCAGCAACAAACAGGGGGCGGGCACCGGGGAGCTGTTTTTT. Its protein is CASSNKQGAGTGELFF.